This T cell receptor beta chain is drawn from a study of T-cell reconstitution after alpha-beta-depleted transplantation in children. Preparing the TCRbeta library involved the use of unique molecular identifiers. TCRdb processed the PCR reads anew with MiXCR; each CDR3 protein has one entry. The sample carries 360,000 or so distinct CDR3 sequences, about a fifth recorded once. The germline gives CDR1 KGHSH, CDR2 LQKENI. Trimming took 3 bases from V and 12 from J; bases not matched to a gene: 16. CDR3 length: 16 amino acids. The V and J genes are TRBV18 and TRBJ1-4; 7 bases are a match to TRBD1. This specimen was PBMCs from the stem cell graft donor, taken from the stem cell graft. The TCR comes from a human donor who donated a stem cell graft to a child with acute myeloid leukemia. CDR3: CASSPEYGTELWELFF. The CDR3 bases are TGTGCCAGCTCACCGGAATATGGGACAGAACTATGGGAACTGTTTTTT.